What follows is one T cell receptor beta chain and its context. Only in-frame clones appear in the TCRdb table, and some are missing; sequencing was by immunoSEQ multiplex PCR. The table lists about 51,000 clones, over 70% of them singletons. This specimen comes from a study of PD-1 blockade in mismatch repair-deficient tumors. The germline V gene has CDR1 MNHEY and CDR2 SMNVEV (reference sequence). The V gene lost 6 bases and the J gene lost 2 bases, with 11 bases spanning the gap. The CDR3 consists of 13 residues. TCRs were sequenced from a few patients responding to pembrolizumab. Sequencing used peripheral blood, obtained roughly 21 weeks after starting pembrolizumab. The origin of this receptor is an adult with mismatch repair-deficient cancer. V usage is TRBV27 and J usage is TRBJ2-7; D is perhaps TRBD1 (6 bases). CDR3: CASRKQGPYEQYF. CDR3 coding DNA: TGTGCCAGCAGGAAACAGGGTCCCTACGAGCAGTACTTC.